Below, 27 T cell receptor beta chains from the same sample are listed, as sequenced in a study of control samples from healthy donors and cancer patients (dated by TCRdb to the early 2020s). Preparation of the library involved the immunoSEQ multiplex PCR assay. TCRdb's version of the immuneACCESS table is confined to in-frame rearrangements and falls short of the full clone set. An unresolved V gene accounts for under half of the shortfall where checked; the remainder is of unknown origin. This sample has 100,000 to 150,000 clones in its table, and approximately 90% of those were observed once. The biggest ten clones account for roughly 3.2% of the sample. Sequencing input: blood. The receptors here all came from a man between 45 and 60 years old in good health.

This chain links TRBV28 with TRBJ2-7; TRBD2 matches 10 bases. Germline CDR1 is MDHEN and CDR2 is SYDVKM. This CDR3 is built from 15 residues. V trimming: 5 bases; J trimming: 3 bases; junction bases outside the gene matches: 7. In nucleotides, the CDR3 is TGTGCCAGCAGTCAAGCACTAGCGGGGTACTACGAGCAGTACTTC. Protein product: CASSQALAGYYEQYF.

The rearrangement links TRBV29-1 to TRBJ2-5; the D is unclear. The CDR3 is 15 residues long. From germline, CDR1 is SQVTM and CDR2 ANQGSEA. The germline V and J ends were trimmed by 2 bases and 2 bases, with 15 bases remaining between them. The CDR3 coding sequence is TGCAGCGTTGAATTTTCAGCTCTAAGGCAAGAGACCCAGTACTTC. Encoded protein: CSVEFSALRQETQYF.

The chain is built from TRBV10-1 and TRBJ2-1; D is possibly TRBD1 (6 bases). This CDR3 is built from 14 residues. V lost 3 bases and J 1 base, leaving 7 bases between the germline ends. Germline V gene sequence: CDR1 WNHNN, CDR2 SYGVQD (reference sequence). The chain's CDR3 is CASSEQGSYNEQFF. The CDR3 DNA reads TGCGCCAGCAGTGAACAGGGTTCCTACAATGAGCAGTTCTTC.

The chain is built from TRBV12-5 and TRBJ1-6; 12 bases map to TRBD1. The ends lost 6 bases at V and 6 bases at J; junction bases unmatched: 3. Germline CDR1 reads LGHNT; CDR2 reads FRNRAP. There are 15 residues in the CDR3. CDR3 loop: CASGWDRGLNSPLHF. In DNA, the CDR3 is TGTGCTAGTGGGTGGGACAGGGGGCTTAATTCACCCCTCCACTTT. The full variable domain, in which reference TRBV12-5 and TRBJ1-6 provide the parts outside the CDR3, is DARVTQTPRHKVTEMGQEVTMRCQPILGHNTVFWYRQTMMQGLELLAYFRNRAPLDDSGMPKDRFSAEMPDATLATLKIQPSEPRDSAVYFCASGWDRGLNSPLHFGNGTRLTVT.

V usage is TRBV19 and J usage is TRBJ2-5; D possibly corresponds to TRBD1 (5 bases). V was clipped by 3 bases and J by 4 bases, with 15 bases between them. Per germline, CDR1 LNHDA and CDR2 SQIVND (reference sequence). CDR3 size: 15 residues. Here the CDR3 DNA reads TGTGCCAGTAGTATGGGTGGGCAGGGCGGAGAGACCCAGTACTTC. As protein: CASSMGGQGGETQYF. Combining the CDR3 with reference TRBV19 and TRBJ2-5 gives the whole variable domain DGGITQSPKYLFRKEGQNVTLSCEQNLNHDAMYWYRQDPGQGLRLIYYSQIVNDFQKGDIAEGYSVSREKKESFPLTVTSAQKNPTAFYLCASSMGGQGGETQYFGPGTRLLVL.

The genes are TRBV23-1 and TRBJ1-6; 10 bases are a match to TRBD1. TRBV23-1 is given ORF status, its function remaining uncertain. CDR3 length: 20 amino acids. V lost 4 bases to trimming and J lost 7 bases; unmatched junction nucleotides: 19. CDR3 in amino acids: CASSPHGRTGGVLRNSPLHF. The DNA for the CDR3 is TGCGCCAGCAGTCCCCACGGGAGGACAGGGGGGGTCTTGCGGAATTCACCCCTCCACTTT.

CDR3 DNA: TGTGCCAGCAGCACGAGCAGGGCGGGGGGGCCAAGCGAGGAGCAGTTCTTC. As protein: CASSTSRAGGPSEEQFF. V is TRBV7-6 and J is TRBJ2-1; 9 nucleotides align to TRBD2. The length of the CDR3 is 17 residues. In germline, CDR1 is SGHVS, CDR2 FNYEAQ. V shed 5 bases, J shed 10 bases, and the junction held 18 bases outside the gene matches.

The chain has TRBV7-9 and TRBJ2-7; 8 positions agree with TRBD1. J lost 2 bases, V lost 5 bases, and 8 bases had no gene match. CDR1 and CDR2 from the germline V gene are SEHNR and FQNEAQ (reference sequence). The CDR3 length is 15 residues. CDR3 loop: CASSDDRGFPYEQYF. CDR3 nucleotides: TGTGCCAGCAGCGATGACAGGGGATTTCCCTACGAGCAGTACTTC.

V is TRBV6-1 and J is TRBJ1-5, with D tentatively TRBD1 (6 bases). V gave up 1 base and J gave up 1 base, with 17 bases separating them. This CDR3 has 18 amino acids. CDR1 and CDR2 from the germline V gene are MNHNS and SASEGT. CDR3 bases: TGTGCCAGCAGTGAAGTCCACGGGGGCGGGAACAGCAATCAGCCCCAGCATTTT. It codes for CASSEVHGGGNSNQPQHF.

The chain uses TRBV9 and TRBJ2-4; 7 bases line up with TRBD1. This CDR3 spans 14 amino acids. Unmatched junction bases numbered 6, after V lost 3 bases and J lost 6 bases. The germline V gene encodes CDR1 SGDLS and CDR2 YYNGEE. CDR3 residues: CASSATGTANIQYF. CDR3 nucleotides: TGTGCCAGCAGCGCTACCGGGACAGCAAACATTCAGTACTTC.

J is TRBJ2-7 and V is TRBV19, with D possibly TRBD1 on 6 matching bases. Germline CDR1 reads LNHDA; CDR2 reads SQIVND (reference sequence). The V and J ends lost 5 bases and 4 bases respectively, with 21 bases between them. This CDR3 comprises 16 residues. In nucleotides, the CDR3 is TGTGCCAGTAGTGAAACCTCCGCGACAGGACTTTACGAGCAGTACTTC. Translated, it gives CASSETSATGLYEQYF.

The chain links TRBV24-1 to TRBJ1-2, with D unresolved. The CDR3 totals 11 residues. V was clipped by 11 bases and J by 8 bases, with 14 bases between them. Germline CDR1 KGHDR, CDR2 SFDVKD. This chain's CDR3 is CASSSEAGYTF. The DNA for the CDR3 is TGTGCCAGTTCCTCGGAGGCGGGCTACACCTTC.

The J gene is TRBJ2-1, the V gene TRBV6-5; tentatively, D is TRBD1 (5 bases). Germline V gives CDR1 MNHEY, CDR2 SVGAGI. The CDR3 loop spans 12 amino acids. Trimming took off 5 bases at V and 12 bases at J, with 14 bases between the two ends. This CDR3 is CASSTSGFGQFF. CDR3 coding DNA: TGTGCCAGCAGTACCTCAGGGTTCGGGCAGTTCTTC.

The gene calls are TRBV29-1 and TRBJ1-2; tentatively, D is TRBD1 (6 bases). CDR3 length equals 20 residues. Germline CDR1 and CDR2: SQVTM and ANQGSEA. Trimming cost V 4 bases and J 0 bases, with 30 bases left between them. The CDR3 loop is CSVGPQPRTGTTDTNYGYTF. In DNA, the CDR3 is TGCAGCGTTGGACCCCAACCCCGCACAGGGACGACGGACACTAACTATGGCTACACCTTC.

The chain recombines TRBV28 with TRBJ1-5; D is undetermined. The CDR3 is made up of 15 amino acids. V dropped 2 bases and J dropped 7 bases, with 15 bases sitting between them. CDR1 MDHEN and CDR2 SYDVKM come from the germline V gene. The CDR3 loop reads CASSLVAGGYQPQHF. CDR3 nucleotide sequence: TGTGCCAGCAGTTTAGTAGCAGGTGGGTACCAGCCCCAGCATTTT.

The chain uses TRBV5-8 and TRBJ1-6, with no clear D. Germline V gives CDR1 SGHTS, CDR2 YDEGEE. The CDR3 has 12 residues. Trimming shortened V by 8 bases and J by 5 bases, and 8 bases separated the two germline ends. The CDR3 sequence: CARGRNNSPLHF. CDR3 nucleotides: TGTGCCAGAGGTCGTAATAATTCACCCCTCCACTTT.

The CDR3 loop reads CASAVGFGDTGELFF. CDR3 in DNA: TGCGCCAGTGCCGTTGGGTTTGGGGACACCGGGGAGCTGTTTTTT. The genes are TRBV5-1 and TRBJ2-2, with D unclear. With 8 bases removed from V and 3 bases from J, the gap between germline ends came to 17 bases. Germline values: CDR1 SGHRS, CDR2 YFSETQ. The CDR3 runs 15 residues.

V usage is TRBV21-1 and J usage is TRBJ1-3; the DNA was not compared with TRBD1, the D call given in the table. TRBV21-1 is a pseudogene locus. The CDR3 spans 15 residues. Here the CDR3 reads CASRTGSTSGNTIYF. DNA for the CDR3: TGTGCCAGCCGGACAGGGAGCACCTCTGGAAACACCATATATTTT.

CDR3 sequence reads: CASSDRGRDEKLFF. CDR3 DNA sequence: TGTGCCTCCTCAGACCGGGGTCGGGATGAAAAACTGTTTTTT. This chain links TRBV28 with TRBJ1-4; D remains ambiguous. Trimming left V 11 bases short and J 6 bases short, with 19 bases between. Germline lookup yields CDR1 MDHEN and CDR2 SYDVKM. The CDR3 is made up of 14 amino acids.

The V and J genes are TRBV3-1 (or the pseudogene TRBV3-2) and TRBJ1-6, with a tentative D call TRBD1 (5 bases). The germline V gene encodes CDR1 LGHDT and CDR2 YNNKEL (reference sequence). V gave up 7 bases and J gave up 10 bases, with 17 bases separating them. The CDR3 loop spans 14 amino acids. CDR3 bases: TGTGCCAGCACCATAGAAGGCCAGGGATCACCCCTCCACTTT. Protein product: CASTIEGQGSPLHF.

The V and J genes are TRBV29-1 and TRBJ2-2; 7 positions match TRBD1. Trimming removed 6 bases from V and 0 bases from J; junction bases left unmatched: 1. The CDR3 loop spans 13 amino acids. Germline assignment: CDR1 SQVTM and CDR2 ANQGSEA. In DNA form, the CDR3 reads TGCAGCGTGGGGACAGCGAACACCGGGGAGCTGTTTTTT. It encodes CSVGTANTGELFF.

The chain carries TRBV9 and TRBJ1-2, with a tentative D call TRBD1 (5 bases). V shed 3 bases and J shed 5 bases, with 14 bases lying between them. This CDR3 has 14 amino acids. Germline CDR1 is SGDLS and CDR2 is YYNGEE. The CDR3 reads CASSATGTEYGYTF. For the CDR3, the DNA is TGTGCCAGCAGCGCAACCGGGACGGAATATGGCTACACCTTC.

The V gene is TRBV6-2 or TRBV6-3, the J gene TRBJ2-6; no clear D gene. Germline values: CDR1 MNHEY, CDR2 SVGEGT. The CDR3 runs 16 residues. V was cut by 6 bases and J by 0 bases, with 12 bases left in between. The CDR3 loop is CASSLGRYSGANVLTF. The CDR3 DNA follows: TGTGCCAGCAGCCTCGGGCGGTACTCTGGGGCCAACGTCCTGACTTTC.

The chain links TRBV3-1 (or the pseudogene TRBV3-2) to TRBJ2-1; D is ambiguous. Trimming took 4 bases from V and 0 from J, leaving 7 bases between them. The germline gives CDR1 LGHDT, CDR2 YNNKEL (reference sequence). The CDR3 spans 14 residues. The CDR3 region has the DNA TGTGCCAGCAGCCCAACGTACTCCTACAATGAGCAGTTCTTC. Translated: CASSPTYSYNEQFF.

This clone came up a few times. The chain has TRBV6-5 and TRBJ2-7; TRBD1 matches 10 bases. V shed 6 bases, J shed 2 bases, and the junction held 4 bases outside the gene matches. The CDR3 contains 14 residues. Per the germline V gene, CDR1 is MNHEY and CDR2 is SVGAGI. CDR3 nucleotides: TGTGCCAGCAGGCGGGGACAGGGGACCTACGAGCAGTACTTC. Its translation is CASRRGQGTYEQYF.

The chain employs TRBV7-6 and TRBJ1-4; the D is unclear. V was cut by 5 bases and J by 7 bases, with 17 bases left in between. This CDR3 has 15 residues. Germline loops: CDR1 SGHVS, CDR2 FNYEAQ. In DNA form, the CDR3 reads TGTGCCAGCAGCCGTACCCGGGGTTCGAGTGAAAAACTGTTTTTT. It encodes CASSRTRGSSEKLFF.

V is TRBV3-1 (or the pseudogene TRBV3-2) and J is TRBJ2-2; 7 bases align to TRBD1. Germline loops: CDR1 LGHDT, CDR2 YNNKEL (reference sequence). V trimming: 0 bases; J trimming: 6 bases; junction bases outside the gene matches: 4. CDR3 length: 15 residues. CDR3 sequence reads: CASSQDGQGAGELFF. CDR3 sequence (DNA): TGTGCCAGCAGCCAAGATGGGCAGGGGGCCGGGGAGCTGTTTTTT.